This TCR beta chain originates from a study of naive and memory T cell subsets. Both TRBC1 and TRBC2 were covered by a beta constant-region primer of two equimolar oligonucleotides. Nested alpha and beta constant-region primers with the SP2 primer drove four PCR rounds on ligated cDNA. Each CDR3 protein is one row after TCRdb ran MiXCR on the UMI-ligation and nested PCR reads. Of over 110,000 distinct CDR3 sequences listed, approximately 21% are singletons. Germline V gene lookup returns CDR1 MNHEY and CDR2 SMNVEV (reference sequence). This CDR3 has 15 residues. The J segment lost 3 bases and the V segment lost 0 bases, leaving 4 bases of the junction unmatched. From the second PCR step, alpha and beta chains were amplified apart. After CD4 positive bead selection, the CD4-negative fraction gave CD8 T cells. This clonotype has just a few counts. Its antigen is unidentified. Overall study findings and caveats: Possibly reflecting memory cells re-expressing CD45RA, a few larger clonotypes occurred in naive repertoires, especially CD8. Over 90% of naive TCR sequences appeared only once, unlike memory subsets. The power law exponent of TCR abundance differed between naive and memory cells.

The clonotype originates from a human donor in good health. Material: naive CD8+ T cells from blood. V and J are TRBV27 and TRBJ2-7; TRBD1 matches 8 bases. CDR3 nucleotides: TGTGCCAGCAGTTTATCAAGGACAGGGTTCTACGAGCAGTACTTC. It specifies CASSLSRTGFYEQYF.